This section outlines one TCR beta chain sequence together with its context. Its antigen is currently unknown. The data belong to a study of beta chain features in type 1 diabetes. Study in general: The study examined 107,917,701 sorted cells across all samples.

V was pared by 8 bases and J by 5 bases, with 25 bases between. In germline, CDR1 is LNHDA, CDR2 SQIVND (reference sequence). This CDR3 spans 16 amino acids. Study-wide results and limits: Within each of all four CD4+ subsets, Type 1 diabetes patients had TCRB CDR3s that were moderately but significantly shorter.

Expressed TCRB transcripts got sequenced, as all isolated RNA was reverse transcribed. About 3.57 million reads were obtained on average from naive, central memory and regulatory T cell samples. Only in-frame clones appear in the TCRdb table, and some are missing; sequencing was by immunoSEQ multiplex PCR. In the table there are around 180,000 clones, approximately 7.9% of which are singletons. The J gene is TRBJ2-7, the V gene TRBV19; a possible D gene is TRBD1 (7 bases). This receptor was obtained from a man aged 18-30 years with type 1 diabetes. The sample taken for sequencing was central memory CD4+ T cells from blood. This CDR3 reads CASDSCLGQGGNEQYF. The DNA for the CDR3 is TGTGCCAGTGATTCTTGCCTGGGGCAGGGGGGCAACGAGCAGTACTTC.